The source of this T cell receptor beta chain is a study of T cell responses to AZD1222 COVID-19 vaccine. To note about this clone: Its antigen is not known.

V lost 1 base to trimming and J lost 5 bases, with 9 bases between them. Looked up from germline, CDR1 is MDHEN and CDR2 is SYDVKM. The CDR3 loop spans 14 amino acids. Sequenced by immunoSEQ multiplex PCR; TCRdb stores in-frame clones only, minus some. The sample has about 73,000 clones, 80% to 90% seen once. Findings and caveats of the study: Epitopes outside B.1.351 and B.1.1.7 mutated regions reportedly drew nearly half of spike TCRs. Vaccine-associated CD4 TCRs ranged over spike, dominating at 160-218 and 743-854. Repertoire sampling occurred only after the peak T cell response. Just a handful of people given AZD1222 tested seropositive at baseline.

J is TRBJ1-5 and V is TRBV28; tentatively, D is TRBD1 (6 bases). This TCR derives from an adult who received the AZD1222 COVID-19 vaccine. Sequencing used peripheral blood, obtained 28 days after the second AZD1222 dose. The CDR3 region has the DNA TGTGCCAGCAGTTTATCTGGGGGCGATCAGCCCCAGCATTTT. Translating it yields CASSLSGGDQPQHF.